Given below is one T cell receptor beta chain in context. Its antigen is unknown. Random hexamers primed reverse transcription of about 0.45 to 1 ug RNA. TCRdb reanalysed the immunoSEQ multiplex PCR reads using MiXCR and keeps one entry per CDR3 protein. The table includes approximately 150,000 distinct CDR3 sequences, around 94% detected once. This sample is drawn from a study of CD8 T cells in Susac syndrome. Germline V gene sequence: CDR1 KGHSH, CDR2 LQKENI. The CDR3 runs to 14 residues. J was trimmed by 5 bases and V by 3 bases; bases with no gene match: 6. Study-wide results and limits: The TCR sequencing and HLA analysis in the study involved a relatively small number of individuals, as the study acknowledged.

Sequenced sample: CD4+ T cells from PBMCs. The clonotype was recovered from a human donor with multiple sclerosis. The chain links TRBV18 to TRBJ1-1, with TRBD1 identical over 7 bases. The CDR3 bases are TGTGCCAGCTCACCGACAGGGTTAAAGACTGAAGCTTTCTTT. This encodes CASSPTGLKTEAFF. The full variable domain, in which reference TRBV18 and TRBJ1-1 provide the parts outside the CDR3, is NAGVMQNPRHLVRRRGQEARLRCSPMKGHSHVYWYRQLPEEGLKFMVYLQKENIIDESGMPKERFSAEFPKEGPSILRIQQVVRGDSAAYFCASSPTGLKTEAFFGQGTRLTVV.